These 5 T cell receptor beta chains were sequenced from one sample in a study of T cells after posttransplantation cyclophosphamide. A marrow graft followed busulfan-fludarabine conditioning, with cyclophosphamide on days +3 and +4. Method: immunoSEQ multiplex PCR; TCRdb's copy keeps in-frame clones and lacks some. The sample contains tens of thousands of clones, roughly nine tenths of which appear only once. The material was PBMCs, obtained after allogeneic stem cell transplant with posttransplant cyclophosphamide. The receptors originated from a female patient under 45 who received an allogeneic stem cell transplant from an unrelated donor, was CMV-positive, and had no GVHD. Some T cells may have originated in the graft donor.

The chain links TRBV5-1 to TRBJ1-1; D gene ambiguous. The CDR3 length is 13 residues. Germline-derived CDR1 and CDR2 are SGHRS and YFSETQ. The V end was cut by 0 bases, the J end by 3 bases, with 6 bases between. CDR3 DNA sequence: TGCGCCAGCAGCTTGGTAGGAGACACTGAAGCTTTCTTT. Translation: CASSLVGDTEAFF. The whole variable domain, remainder taken from reference TRBV5-1 and TRBJ1-1, is KAGVTQTPRYLIKTRGQQVTLSCSPISGHRSVSWYQQTPGQGLQFLFEYFSETQRNKGNFPGRFSGRQFSNSRSEMNVSTLELGDSALYLCASSLVGDTEAFFGQGTRLTVV.

The sample holds a few counts of this clone. The chain is built from TRBV28 and TRBJ1-1; possible D gene TRBD1, 5 bases. In germline, CDR1 is MDHEN, CDR2 SYDVKM. The CDR3 runs 15 residues. Trimming cost V 6 bases and J 0 bases, with 14 bases left between them. For the CDR3, the DNA is TGTGCCAGCAGGTTTACTCGACAGATGAACACTGAAGCTTTCTTT. Encoded protein: CASRFTRQMNTEAFF.

The chain recombines TRBV5-5 with TRBJ2-7; perhaps TRBD2 as D (7 bases). Germline assignment: CDR1 SGHKS and CDR2 YYEKEE (reference sequence). This CDR3 comprises 14 residues. The V end lost 4 bases, the J end lost 5 bases, and 16 bases lay between the germline ends. The CDR3 DNA sequence: TGTGCCAGCAGCGTTGGGGGGGGGCCTCACGAGCAGTACTTC. This gives the protein CASSVGGGPHEQYF. The full variable domain, rest sourced from reference TRBV5-5 and TRBJ2-7, is DAGVTQSPTHLIKTRGQQVTLRCSPISGHKSVSWYQQVLGQGPQFIFQYYEKEERGRGNFPDRFSARQFPNYSSELNVNALLLGDSALYLCASSVGGGPHEQYFGPGTRLTVT.

The chain links TRBV28 to TRBJ1-2; tentative D call: TRBD1 (5 bases). Trimming cost V 6 bases and J 1 base, with 15 bases left between them. The germline V gene encodes CDR1 MDHEN and CDR2 SYDVKM. This CDR3 is built from 15 residues. This CDR3 is CASRGVDNRNYGYTF. In nucleotides, the CDR3 is TGTGCCAGCAGGGGTGTGGACAATCGTAACTATGGCTACACCTTC.

J is TRBJ1-2 and V is TRBV10-3; the D gene is possibly TRBD1 (6 bases). V lost 6 bases and J lost 6, with 14 bases in between. Germline V CDR1 and CDR2: ENHRY, SYGVKD. The CDR3 is made up of 13 amino acids. CDR3 DNA: TGTGCCATCAGGACCACAGGGCAGGATGGCTACACCTTC. This gives the protein CAIRTTGQDGYTF.